Each of the 10 T cell receptor beta chains below was sequenced from the same sample in a study of blood T cell repertoires in COVID-19. Generated by immunoSEQ multiplex PCR, the TCRdb table keeps only in-frame clones and is missing some. This sample has roughly 120,000 clones, with approximately 74% found just once. Sequenced input: peripheral blood. The receptor set was obtained from a man at least 80 years old with COVID-19, enrolled during active disease.

The gene calls are TRBV28 and TRBJ2-7, with D possibly being TRBD1 (6 bases). There are 14 residues in the CDR3. Germline lookup yields CDR1 MDHEN and CDR2 SYDVKM. V was shortened by 3 bases and J by 2 bases, with 11 bases between the two germline ends. The CDR3 here is CASSLPRGPYEQYF. CDR3 nucleotides: TGTGCCAGCAGTTTGCCCAGGGGACCCTACGAGCAGTACTTC.

This clone was seen a handful of times. The chain joins TRBV5-6 to TRBJ2-2; TRBD1 agrees at 8 bases. This CDR3 is 17 amino acids long. CDR1 and CDR2 from the germline V gene are SGHDT and YYEEEE. V shed 0 bases, J shed 2 bases, and the junction held 6 bases outside the gene matches. The CDR3 loop is CASSLGTGRSNTGELFF. In DNA form, the CDR3 reads TGTGCCAGCAGCTTGGGGACAGGGAGATCCAACACCGGGGAGCTGTTTTTT.

The chain recombines TRBV24-1 with TRBJ1-2; 8 nucleotides line up with TRBD1. Germline CDR1 reads KGHDR; CDR2 reads SFDVKD. J lost 3 bases, V lost 3 bases, and 11 bases had no gene match. The CDR3 is 17 residues long. The CDR3 DNA sequence: TGTGCCACCAGTGATCCCCACGGGCAGGGGGCGGACTATGGCTACACCTTC. As protein: CATSDPHGQGADYGYTF.

The chain joins TRBV4-2 to TRBJ2-2; D call uncertain. The CDR3 has 16 amino acids. The germline CDR1 and CDR2 sequences are LGHNA and YNFKEQ. V was cut by 3 bases and J by 3 bases, with 14 bases left in between. The CDR3 spells CASSHEVTLDTGELFF. The CDR3 DNA sequence: TGTGCCAGCAGCCATGAGGTGACTCTGGACACCGGGGAGCTGTTTTTT.

The V and J genes are TRBV7-6 and TRBJ2-7; unclear D gene. Germline loops: CDR1 SGHVS, CDR2 FNYEAQ. The V gene lost 4 bases and the J gene lost 1 base, with 8 bases spanning the gap. The CDR3 totals 13 residues. CDR3 region: CASSSYKSYEQYF. The CDR3 region has the DNA TGTGCCAGCAGCTCCTATAAGTCCTACGAGCAGTACTTC.

This chain joins TRBV19 and TRBJ2-1; TRBD2 agrees at 12 bases. The CDR3 length is 17 residues. Looked up from germline, CDR1 is LNHDA and CDR2 is SQIVND (reference sequence). V lost 6 bases to trimming and J lost 8 bases; unmatched junction nucleotides: 14. Here the CDR3 DNA reads TGTGCCAGTAGCCTTATACTAGCGGGAGGCCCCAGGGATGAGCAGTTCTTC. It encodes CASSLILAGGPRDEQFF.

This chain links TRBV20-1 with TRBJ2-7; 10 nucleotides align to TRBD2. V shed 5 bases, J shed 4 bases, and the junction held 14 bases outside the gene matches. CDR3 length: 16 residues. Germline lookup yields CDR1 DFQATT and CDR2 SNEGSKA (reference sequence). Written as DNA, the CDR3 is TGCAGTGCTGGTGACCTCAGCGGGAGGGCCGAGTACGAGCAGTACTTC. It codes for CSAGDLSGRAEYEQYF.

The V gene is TRBV15, the J gene TRBJ1-4, with D unclear. The germline CDR1 and CDR2 sequences are LNHNV and YYDKDF (reference sequence). This CDR3 region has 15 residues. The V and J ends lost 0 bases and 0 bases respectively, with 5 bases between them. The CDR3: CATSRDLATNEKLFF. The DNA of the CDR3 is TGTGCCACCAGCAGAGATCTTGCAACTAATGAAAAACTGTTTTTT.

V and J are TRBV15 and TRBJ2-7; TRBD1 aligns across 7 bases. The CDR3 is 14 residues long. J was trimmed by 3 bases and V by 5 bases; bases with no gene match: 7. The V gene's germline CDR1 is LNHNV and CDR2 YYDKDF (reference sequence). CDR3: CATSPDRVSYEQYF. The DNA for the CDR3 is TGTGCCACCAGCCCAGACAGGGTGAGCTACGAGCAGTACTTC. Together with reference TRBV15 and TRBJ2-7, the CDR3 gives the full variable domain: DAMVIQNPRYQVTQFGKPVTLSCSQTLNHNVMYWYQQKSSQAPKLLFHYYDKDFNNEADTPDNFQSRRPNTSFCFLDIRSPGLGDTAMYLCATSPDRVSYEQYFGPGTRLTVT.

This chain connects TRBV10-3 to TRBJ1-2; 7 bases fit TRBD1. The CDR3 spans 15 residues. V dropped 4 bases and J dropped 4; count of bases not matched to a gene: 9. From germline, CDR1 is ENHRY and CDR2 SYGVKD. CDR3 in amino acids: CAISAVTGFFYGYTF. The CDR3 coding sequence is TGTGCCATCAGTGCCGTGACAGGGTTCTTCTATGGCTACACCTTC.